This T cell receptor beta chain was observed in a study of OX40 agonist ivuxolimab in advanced cancers. Broadly, across the study: Ivuxolimab was a fully human IgG2 agonistic monoclonal antibody targeting the costimulatory receptor OX40 (CD134). The point of sequencing TCRbeta in the periphery was to test whether ivuxolimab changed TCR sequence diversity and drove clonal T-cell expansion. Intravenous ivuxolimab was administered to patients every 2 weeks at six dose levels: 0.01, 0.1, 0.3, 1.5, 3 and 10 mg/kg. Partial responses were achieved by three dose-escalation patients, of whom one had hepatocellular carcinoma and two had cutaneous melanoma. The paper covers the monotherapy dose-escalation part of the phase I ivuxolimab trial, which included N of about 56 patients. In the dose-escalation cohort, approximately 82% of patients were male, and the mean age was roughly 60 years, with a range of roughly 20 to 80. Patients were allowed to have had prior anti-PD-1, anti-PD-L1 or anti-CTLA-4 therapy, and approximately 40% of the dose-escalation patients had been treated with checkpoint inhibitors. Of the 50 to 55 dose-escalation patients, hepatocellular carcinoma was present in approximately 20, melanoma in around 15, renal cell carcinoma in 9 and head and neck cancer in 9. Results the study describes overall, beyond this receptor: On average, CD8+ T cells showed more expanded clones than CD4+ T cells after ivuxolimab. The antigen specificity of the clonally expanded peripheral T cells was not determined. At doses of 0.1 to 3.0 mg/kg, clonal expansion of both CD4+ and CD8+ blood T cells was observed from baseline to week 6. Low levels of normalized T-cell clonal expansion were also shown by some nonresponding patients. In partial responders in the 0.1-3.0 mg/kg groups, normalized peripheral clonal expansion was found to be among the lowest, especially among CD8+ T cells.

The V and J ends are trimmed by 2 bases and 0 bases, leaving 11 bases between them. Reading from cysteine to phenylalanine, the CDR3 counts 15 amino acids. Only the CDR3 DNA is retained, 45 bases long and in frame from the first base. Based on the germline V gene, the CDR1 and CDR2 sequences are SGHAT and FQNNGV. The trial excluded patients who had a history of autoimmune disease or who were on systemic immunosuppression. In every dose cohort, peripheral blood was drawn for TCR sequencing at baseline, cycle 4 day 1, and cycle 7 day 1. Samples were obtained from an open-label, multicenter, first-in-human phase I dose-escalation trial of ivuxolimab. Adults with locally advanced or metastatic melanoma, renal cell, hepatocellular, or head and neck squamous cell carcinoma were enrolled in the trial. Before TCR sequencing, CD4+ and CD8+ T cells were separately sorted from peripheral blood. Genomic DNA was extracted from sorted cells for sequencing of the TCRbeta CDR3 region. The immunoSEQ Assay was used to sequence the TCRbeta CDR3 regions. This is the immuneACCESS table as TCRdb keeps it, with only in-frame sequences that have V and J called. A part of the clones is gone; compared with another copy, unresolved V genes explain less than half, and the rest is unexplained. The sample yields about 53,000 clones; 75% to 90% were counted once. The ten largest clones capture approximately 10% of the sample.

This clone was seen only once. The clone's antigen remains unknown. Base qualities are not recorded, but no much larger clone differs from it by a single base. This sequence was found in an adult with an advanced solid tumor such as melanoma, head and neck, liver or kidney cancer. Material: CD4+ or CD8+ T cells sorted from blood, obtained in a trial of the OX40 agonist ivuxolimab. The chain was built from TRBV11-2 and TRBJ2-7; TRBD2 is a possible D gene, resting on 5 matching bases. The nucleotide sequence is given as TGTGCCAGCAGCTTACTGGGTAGCGTCTCCTACGAGCAGTACTTC. It encodes CASSLLGSVSYEQYF.